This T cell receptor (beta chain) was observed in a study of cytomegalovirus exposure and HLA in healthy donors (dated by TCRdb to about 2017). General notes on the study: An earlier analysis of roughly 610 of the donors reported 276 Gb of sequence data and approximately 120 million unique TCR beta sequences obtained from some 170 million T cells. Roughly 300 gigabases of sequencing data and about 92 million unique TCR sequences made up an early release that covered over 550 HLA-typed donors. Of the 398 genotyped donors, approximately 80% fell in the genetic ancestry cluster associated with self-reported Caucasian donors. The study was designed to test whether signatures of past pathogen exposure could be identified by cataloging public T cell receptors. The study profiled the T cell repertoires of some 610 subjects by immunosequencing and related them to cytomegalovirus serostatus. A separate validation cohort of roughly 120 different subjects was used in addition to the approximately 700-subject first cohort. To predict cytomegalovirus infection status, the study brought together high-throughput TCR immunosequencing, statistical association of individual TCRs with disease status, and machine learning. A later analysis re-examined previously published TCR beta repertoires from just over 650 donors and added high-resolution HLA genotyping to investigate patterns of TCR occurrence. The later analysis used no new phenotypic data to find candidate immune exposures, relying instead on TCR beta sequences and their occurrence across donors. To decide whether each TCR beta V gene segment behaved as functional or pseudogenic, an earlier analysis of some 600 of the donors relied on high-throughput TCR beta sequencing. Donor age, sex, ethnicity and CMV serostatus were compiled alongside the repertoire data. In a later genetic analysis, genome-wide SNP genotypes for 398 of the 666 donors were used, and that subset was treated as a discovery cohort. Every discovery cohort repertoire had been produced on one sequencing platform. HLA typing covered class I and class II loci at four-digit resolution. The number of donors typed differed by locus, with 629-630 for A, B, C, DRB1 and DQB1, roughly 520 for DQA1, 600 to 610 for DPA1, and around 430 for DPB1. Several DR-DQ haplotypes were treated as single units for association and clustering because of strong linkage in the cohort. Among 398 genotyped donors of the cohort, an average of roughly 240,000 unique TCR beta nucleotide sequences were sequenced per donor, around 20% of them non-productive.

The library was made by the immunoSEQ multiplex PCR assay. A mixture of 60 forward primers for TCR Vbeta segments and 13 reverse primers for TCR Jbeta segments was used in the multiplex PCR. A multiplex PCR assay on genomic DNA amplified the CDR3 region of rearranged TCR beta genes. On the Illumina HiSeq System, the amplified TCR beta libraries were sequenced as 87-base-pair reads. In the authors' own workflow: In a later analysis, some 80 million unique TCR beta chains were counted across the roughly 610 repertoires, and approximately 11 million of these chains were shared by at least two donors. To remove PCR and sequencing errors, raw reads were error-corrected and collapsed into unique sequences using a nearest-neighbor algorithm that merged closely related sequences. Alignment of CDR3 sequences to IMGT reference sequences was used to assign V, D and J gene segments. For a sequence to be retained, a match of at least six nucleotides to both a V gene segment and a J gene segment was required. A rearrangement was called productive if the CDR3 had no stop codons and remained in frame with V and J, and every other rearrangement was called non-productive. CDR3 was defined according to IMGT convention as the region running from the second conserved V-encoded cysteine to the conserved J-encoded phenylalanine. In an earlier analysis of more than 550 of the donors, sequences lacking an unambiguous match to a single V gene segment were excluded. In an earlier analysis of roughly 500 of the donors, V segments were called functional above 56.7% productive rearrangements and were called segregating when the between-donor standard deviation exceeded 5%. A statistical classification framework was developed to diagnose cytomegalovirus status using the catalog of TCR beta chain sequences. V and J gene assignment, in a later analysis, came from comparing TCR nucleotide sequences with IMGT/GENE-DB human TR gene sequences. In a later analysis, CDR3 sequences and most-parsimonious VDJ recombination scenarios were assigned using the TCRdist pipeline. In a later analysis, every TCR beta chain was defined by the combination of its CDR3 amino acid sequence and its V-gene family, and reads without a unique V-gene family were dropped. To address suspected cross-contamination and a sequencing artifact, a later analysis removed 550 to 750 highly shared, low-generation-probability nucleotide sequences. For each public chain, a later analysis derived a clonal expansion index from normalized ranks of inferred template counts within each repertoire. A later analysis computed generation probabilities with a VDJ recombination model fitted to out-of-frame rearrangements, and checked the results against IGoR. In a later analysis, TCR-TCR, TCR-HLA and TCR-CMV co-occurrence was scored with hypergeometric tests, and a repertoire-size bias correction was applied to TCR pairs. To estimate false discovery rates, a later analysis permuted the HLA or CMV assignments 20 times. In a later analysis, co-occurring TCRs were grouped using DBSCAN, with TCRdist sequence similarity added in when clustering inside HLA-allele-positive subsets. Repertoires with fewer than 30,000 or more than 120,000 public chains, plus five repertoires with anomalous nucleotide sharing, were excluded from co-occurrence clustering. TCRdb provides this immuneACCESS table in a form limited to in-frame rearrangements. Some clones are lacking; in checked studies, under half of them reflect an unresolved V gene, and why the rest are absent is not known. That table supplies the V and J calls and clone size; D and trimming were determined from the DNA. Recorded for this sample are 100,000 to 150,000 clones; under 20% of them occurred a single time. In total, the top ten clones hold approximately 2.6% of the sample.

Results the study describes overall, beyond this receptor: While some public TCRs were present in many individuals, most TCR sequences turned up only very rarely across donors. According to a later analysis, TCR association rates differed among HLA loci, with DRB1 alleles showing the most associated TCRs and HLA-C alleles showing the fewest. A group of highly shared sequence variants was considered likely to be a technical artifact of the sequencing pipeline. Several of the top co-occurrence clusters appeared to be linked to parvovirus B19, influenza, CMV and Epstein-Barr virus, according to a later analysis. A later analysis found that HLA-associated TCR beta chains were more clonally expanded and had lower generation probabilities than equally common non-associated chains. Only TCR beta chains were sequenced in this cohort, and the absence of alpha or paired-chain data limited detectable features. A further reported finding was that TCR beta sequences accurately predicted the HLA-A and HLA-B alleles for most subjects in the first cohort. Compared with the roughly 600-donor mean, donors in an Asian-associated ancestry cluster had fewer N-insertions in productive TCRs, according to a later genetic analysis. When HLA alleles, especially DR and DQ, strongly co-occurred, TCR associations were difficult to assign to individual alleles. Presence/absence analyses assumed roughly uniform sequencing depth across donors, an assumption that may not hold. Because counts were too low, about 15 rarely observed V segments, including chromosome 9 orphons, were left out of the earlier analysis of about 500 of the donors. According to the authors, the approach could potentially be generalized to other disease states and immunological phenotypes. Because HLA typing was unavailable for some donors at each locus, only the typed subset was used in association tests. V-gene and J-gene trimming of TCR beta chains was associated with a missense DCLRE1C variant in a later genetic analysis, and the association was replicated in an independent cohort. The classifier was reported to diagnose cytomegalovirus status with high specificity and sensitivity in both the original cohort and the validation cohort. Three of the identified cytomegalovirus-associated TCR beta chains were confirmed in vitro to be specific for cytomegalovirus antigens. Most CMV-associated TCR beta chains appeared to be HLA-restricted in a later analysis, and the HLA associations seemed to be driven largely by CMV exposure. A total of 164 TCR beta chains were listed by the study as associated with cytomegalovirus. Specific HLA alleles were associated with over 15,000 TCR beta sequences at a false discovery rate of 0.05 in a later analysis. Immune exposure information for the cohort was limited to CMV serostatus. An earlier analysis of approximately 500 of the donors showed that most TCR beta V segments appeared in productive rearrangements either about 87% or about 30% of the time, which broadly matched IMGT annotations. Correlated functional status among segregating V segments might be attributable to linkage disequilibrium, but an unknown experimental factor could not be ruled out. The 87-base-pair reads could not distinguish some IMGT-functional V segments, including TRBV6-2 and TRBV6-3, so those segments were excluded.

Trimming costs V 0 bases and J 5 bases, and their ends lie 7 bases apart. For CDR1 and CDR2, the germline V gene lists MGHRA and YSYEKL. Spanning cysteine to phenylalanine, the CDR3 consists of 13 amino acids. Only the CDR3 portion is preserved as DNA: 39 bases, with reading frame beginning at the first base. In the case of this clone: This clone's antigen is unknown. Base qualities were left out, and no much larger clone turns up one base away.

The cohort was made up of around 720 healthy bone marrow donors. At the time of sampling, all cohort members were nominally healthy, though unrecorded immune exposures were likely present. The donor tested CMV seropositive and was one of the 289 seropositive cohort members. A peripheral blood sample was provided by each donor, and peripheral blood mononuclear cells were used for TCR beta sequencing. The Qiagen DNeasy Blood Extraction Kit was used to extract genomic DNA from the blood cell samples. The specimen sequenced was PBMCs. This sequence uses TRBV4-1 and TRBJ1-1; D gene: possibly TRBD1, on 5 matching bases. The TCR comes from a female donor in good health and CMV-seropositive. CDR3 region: CASSQERGTEAFF. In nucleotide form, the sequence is TGCGCCAGCAGCCAAGAAAGGGGTACTGAAGCTTTCTTT.